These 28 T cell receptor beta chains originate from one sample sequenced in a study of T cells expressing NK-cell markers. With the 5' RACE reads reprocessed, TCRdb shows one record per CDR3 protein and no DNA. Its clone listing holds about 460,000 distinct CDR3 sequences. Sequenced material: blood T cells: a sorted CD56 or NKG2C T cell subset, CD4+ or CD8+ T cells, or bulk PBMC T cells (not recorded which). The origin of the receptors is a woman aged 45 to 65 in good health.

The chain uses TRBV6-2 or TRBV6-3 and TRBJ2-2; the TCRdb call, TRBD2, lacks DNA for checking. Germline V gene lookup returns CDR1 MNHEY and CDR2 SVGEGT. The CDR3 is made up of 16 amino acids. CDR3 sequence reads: CASRLLAGEVTGELFF.

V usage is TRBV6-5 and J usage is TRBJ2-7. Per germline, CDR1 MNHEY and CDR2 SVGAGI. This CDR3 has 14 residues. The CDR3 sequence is CASTKTRQPYEQYF.

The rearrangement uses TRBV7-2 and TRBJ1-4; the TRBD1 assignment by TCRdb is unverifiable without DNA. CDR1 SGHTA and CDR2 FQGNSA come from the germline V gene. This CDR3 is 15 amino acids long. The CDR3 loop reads CASSFLGQVGEKLFF.

The CDR3 sequence is CASSERGSGKAFF. The chain combines TRBV9 with TRBJ1-1; TCRdb gives TRBD1 as the D gene, but with no DNA this cannot be confirmed. Germline assignment: CDR1 SGDLS and CDR2 YYNGEE. The CDR3 covers 13 residues.

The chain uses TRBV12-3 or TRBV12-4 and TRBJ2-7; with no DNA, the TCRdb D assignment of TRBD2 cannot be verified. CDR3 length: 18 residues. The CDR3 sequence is CASRKFGTSGSLSYEQYF.

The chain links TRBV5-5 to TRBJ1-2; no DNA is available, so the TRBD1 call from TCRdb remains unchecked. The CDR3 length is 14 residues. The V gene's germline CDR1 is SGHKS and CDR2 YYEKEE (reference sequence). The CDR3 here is CASSSGTGGFGYTF. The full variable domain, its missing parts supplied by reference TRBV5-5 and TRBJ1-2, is DAGVTQSPTHLIKTRGQQVTLRCSPISGHKSVSWYQQVLGQGPQFIFQYYEKEERGRGNFPDRFSARQFPNYSSELNVNALLLGDSALYLCASSSGTGGFGYTFGSGTRLTVV.

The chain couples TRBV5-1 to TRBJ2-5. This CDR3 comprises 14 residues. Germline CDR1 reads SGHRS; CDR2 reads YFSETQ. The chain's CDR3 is CASSLEPYQETQYF.

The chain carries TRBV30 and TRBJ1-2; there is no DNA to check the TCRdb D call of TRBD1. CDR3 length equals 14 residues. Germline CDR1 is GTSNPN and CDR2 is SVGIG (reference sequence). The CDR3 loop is CAWRAGRLLYGYTF.

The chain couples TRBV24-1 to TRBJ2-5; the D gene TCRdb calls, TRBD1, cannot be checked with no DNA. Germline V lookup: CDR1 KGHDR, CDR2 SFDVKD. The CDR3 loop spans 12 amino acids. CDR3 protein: CATSQEGETQYF.

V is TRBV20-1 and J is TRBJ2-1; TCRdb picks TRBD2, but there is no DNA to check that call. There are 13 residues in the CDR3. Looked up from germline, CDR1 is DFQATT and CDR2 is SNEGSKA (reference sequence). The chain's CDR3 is CSAPSGREHEQFF.

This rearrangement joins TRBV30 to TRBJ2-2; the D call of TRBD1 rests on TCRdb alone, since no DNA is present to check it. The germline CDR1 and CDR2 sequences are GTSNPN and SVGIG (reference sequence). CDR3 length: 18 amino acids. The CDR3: CAWCNPVGGTTDTGELFF.

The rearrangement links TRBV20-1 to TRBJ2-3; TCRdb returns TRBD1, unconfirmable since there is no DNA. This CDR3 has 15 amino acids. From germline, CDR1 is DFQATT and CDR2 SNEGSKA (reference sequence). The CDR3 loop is CSADHGQGPTDTQYF.

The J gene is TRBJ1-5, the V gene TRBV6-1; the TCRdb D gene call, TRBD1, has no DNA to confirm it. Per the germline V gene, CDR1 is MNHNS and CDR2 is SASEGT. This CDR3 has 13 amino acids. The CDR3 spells CASRGGEYQPQHF.

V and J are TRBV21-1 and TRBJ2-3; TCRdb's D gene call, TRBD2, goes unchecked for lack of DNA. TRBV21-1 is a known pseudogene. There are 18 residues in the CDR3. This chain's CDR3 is CASSKVGRGGGNTDTQYF.

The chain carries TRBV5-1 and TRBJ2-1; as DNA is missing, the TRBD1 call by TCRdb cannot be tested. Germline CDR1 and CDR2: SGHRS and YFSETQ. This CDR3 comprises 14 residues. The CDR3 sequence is CASSLGPGWNEQFF.

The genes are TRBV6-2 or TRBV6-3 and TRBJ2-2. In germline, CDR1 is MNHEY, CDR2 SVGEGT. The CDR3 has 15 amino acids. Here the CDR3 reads CASSPTSRVTGELFF.

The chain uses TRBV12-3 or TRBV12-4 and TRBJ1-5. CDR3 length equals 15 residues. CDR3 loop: CASSLAGRQFQPQHF.

CDR3: CSASELNTEAFF. The rearrangement uses TRBV20-1 and TRBJ1-1. The germline gives CDR1 DFQATT, CDR2 SNEGSKA (reference sequence). CDR3 length equals 12 residues.

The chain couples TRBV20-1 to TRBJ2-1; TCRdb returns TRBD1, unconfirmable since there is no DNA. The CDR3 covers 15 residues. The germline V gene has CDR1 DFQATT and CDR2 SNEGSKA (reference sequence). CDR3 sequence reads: CSATPPDRGDNEQFF.

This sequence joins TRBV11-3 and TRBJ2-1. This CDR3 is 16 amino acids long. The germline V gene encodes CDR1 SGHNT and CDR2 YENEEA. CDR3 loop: CASSLVLESSYNEQFF.

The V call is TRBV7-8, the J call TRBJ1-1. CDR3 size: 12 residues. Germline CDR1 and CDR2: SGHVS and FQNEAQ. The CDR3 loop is CASSYAAGEAFF.

This CDR3 reads CASSQVLGLQAFF. This chain joins TRBV4-1 and TRBJ1-1. The CDR3 spans 13 residues. Per germline, CDR1 MGHRA and CDR2 YSYEKL.

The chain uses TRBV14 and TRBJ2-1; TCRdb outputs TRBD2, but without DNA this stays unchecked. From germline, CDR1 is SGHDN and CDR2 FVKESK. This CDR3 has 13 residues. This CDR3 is CASSQVGGREQFF.

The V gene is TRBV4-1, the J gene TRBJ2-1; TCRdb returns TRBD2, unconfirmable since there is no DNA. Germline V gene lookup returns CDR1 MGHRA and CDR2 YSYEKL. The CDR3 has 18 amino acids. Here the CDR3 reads CASSQFWTSGPFYNEQFF.

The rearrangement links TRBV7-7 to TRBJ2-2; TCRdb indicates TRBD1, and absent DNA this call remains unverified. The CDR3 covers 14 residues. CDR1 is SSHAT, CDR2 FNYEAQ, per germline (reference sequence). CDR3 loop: CASSPPGEAGELFF.

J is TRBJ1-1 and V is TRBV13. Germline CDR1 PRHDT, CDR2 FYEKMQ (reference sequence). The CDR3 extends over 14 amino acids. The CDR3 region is CASSLPGPATEAFF.

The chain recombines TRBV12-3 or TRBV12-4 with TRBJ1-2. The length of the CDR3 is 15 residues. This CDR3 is CASSEDSPPFYGYTF.

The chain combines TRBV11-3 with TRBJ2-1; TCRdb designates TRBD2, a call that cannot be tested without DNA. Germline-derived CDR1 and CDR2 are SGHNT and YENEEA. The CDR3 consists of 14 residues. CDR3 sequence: CASWTAGAGNEQFF. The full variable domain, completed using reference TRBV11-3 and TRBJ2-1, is EAGVVQSPRYKIIEKKQPVAFWCNPISGHNTLYWYLQNLGQGPELLIRYENEEAVDDSQLPKDRFSAERLKGVDSTLKIQPAELGDSAVYLCASWTAGAGNEQFFGPGTRLTVL.